This entry describes one T cell receptor beta chain. Its matching antigen is unknown. The CDR3 has 15 residues. CDR1 and CDR2 from the germline V gene are MDHEN and SYDVKM. J lost 9 bases, V lost 4 bases, and 7 bases had no gene match. Once cultured for around 11 days, the cells underwent separation to obtain CD4+ T cells. This sample is part of a study of vaccination effects on CD4 cells after COVID-19. Measured with immunoSEQ multiplex PCR; TCRdb has only the in-frame clones, and not every one. This table holds over 45,000 clones, approximately 80% found once. Sequences were derived from CD4+ T cells from PBMCs cultured without peptide, sampled before COVID-19 vaccination. This chain links TRBV28 with TRBJ1-6; 9 nucleotides agree with TRBD1. The sequence was obtained from a human donor who received a COVID-19 vaccine. CDR3 DNA: TGTGCCAGCAGTTGGGGGGGACAGGGAAGTTCACCCCTCCACTTT. It yields the protein CASSWGGQGSSPLHF.